These 27 T cell receptor beta chains were all obtained from the same sample, sequenced in a study of identical twins. TCRdb reprocessed the 5' RACE reads via MiXCR and lists one record per CDR3 protein. The sample records approximately 210,000 distinct CDR3 sequences, about 15% being singletons. This same sample was also taken into another study, of T cells expressing NK-cell markers.

Material for sequencing was CD8+ T cells sorted from blood. The receptors originated from a woman aged 18-30 years in good health.

The gene calls are TRBV11-2 and TRBJ2-5; D gene unclear. Trimming removed 4 bases at V and 7 bases at J, with 13 bases between. Germline V gene data show CDR1 as SGHAT and CDR2 as FQNNGV. This CDR3 region has 13 residues. In DNA form, the CDR3 reads TGTGCCAGCAGCTCTGAGTTCACTCGGACCCAGTACTTC. Its translation: CASSSEFTRTQYF.

The rearrangement uses TRBV29-1 and TRBJ2-7, with TRBD2 identical over 7 bases. This CDR3 spans 14 amino acids. The germline V gene encodes CDR1 SQVTM and CDR2 ANQGSEA. J gave up 2 bases and V 3 bases, and 7 bases lay outside the gene matches. In DNA form, the CDR3 reads TGCAGCGTTGAGTGGCGGGAGCAGCCCTACGAGCAGTACTTC. This gives the protein CSVEWREQPYEQYF.

The chain uses TRBV5-6 and TRBJ2-6; D unclear. CDR1 is SGHDT, CDR2 YYEEEE, per germline. Trimming pared 2 bases from V and 0 bases from J, leaving 6 bases between. CDR3 length: 15 residues. The CDR3 here is CASSFGPSGANVLTF. The CDR3 region has the DNA TGTGCCAGCAGCTTTGGTCCCTCTGGGGCCAACGTCCTGACTTTC.

J is TRBJ2-3 and V is TRBV5-1; D is unresolved. The CDR3 spans 15 residues. V was clipped by 2 bases and J by 2 bases, with 12 bases between them. Germline assignment: CDR1 SGHRS and CDR2 YFSETQ. In DNA form, the CDR3 reads TGCGCCAGCAGCTTCCTCCAAGGGATCACAGATACGCAGTATTTT. Protein: CASSFLQGITDTQYF.

This clonotype was seen many times. V usage is TRBV29-1 and J usage is TRBJ2-7; weak D call: TRBD1 (5 bases). The V end lost 2 bases, the J end lost 5 bases, and 16 bases lay between the germline ends. CDR3 size: 14 residues. Germline loops: CDR1 SQVTM, CDR2 ANQGSEA. In DNA, the CDR3 is TGCAGCGTTGAAAACCCCGCCAGGGCCCACGAGCAGTACTTC. It specifies CSVENPARAHEQYF.

This clonotype was detected many times. The chain recombines TRBV11-2 with TRBJ2-3; no firm D call. V was pared by 5 bases and J by 2 bases, with 8 bases between. The CDR3 covers 13 residues. CDR1 is SGHAT, CDR2 FQNNGV, per germline. The CDR3 here is CASSPDNTDTQYF. DNA for the CDR3: TGTGCCAGCAGCCCTGACAACACAGATACGCAGTATTTT.

The chain links TRBV5-1 to TRBJ2-7, with 9 bases that match TRBD2. Germline CDR1 is SGHRS and CDR2 is YFSETQ. Losses at the gene ends were 0 bases for V and 4 bases for J; bases not matched to a gene: 11. This CDR3 is built from 17 residues. Here the CDR3 DNA reads TGCGCCAGCAGCTTGGCGGTGGGGACTAGCCGCGAATACGAGCAGTACTTC. This translates into CASSLAVGTSREYEQYF. The full variable domain, with the rest looked up from reference TRBV5-1 and TRBJ2-7, is KAGVTQTPRYLIKTRGQQVTLSCSPISGHRSVSWYQQTPGQGLQFLFEYFSETQRNKGNFPGRFSGRQFSNSRSEMNVSTLELGDSALYLCASSLAVGTSREYEQYFGPGTRLTVT.

This clonotype was observed a few times. A read error may produce the germline difference seen at one junction end. The rearrangement links TRBV13 to TRBJ2-7; a possible D gene is TRBD1 (6 bases). Germline CDR1 and CDR2: PRHDT and FYEKMQ (reference sequence). The CDR3 is 14 amino acids. The CDR3 region is CDSSHRDTTYEQYF. CDR3 DNA: TGTGACAGCAGCCACCGGGACACAACCTACGAGCAGTACTTC.

This clonotype showed up just a few times. This chain connects TRBV29-1 to TRBJ2-1, with D unresolved. Germline V lookup: CDR1 SQVTM, CDR2 ANQGSEA. V was cut by 3 bases and J by 9 bases, with 12 bases left in between. The CDR3 has 12 residues. CDR3 loop: CSVDLPGGEQFF. The CDR3 DNA reads TGCAGCGTTGACTTGCCGGGCGGTGAGCAGTTCTTC.

The table lists this clonotype with a few counts. V and J are TRBV29-1 and TRBJ2-3, with a weak D call TRBD2 (6 bases). The CDR3 contains 16 residues. The germline V and J ends were trimmed by 6 bases and 0 bases, with 19 bases remaining between them. Germline V gene sequence: CDR1 SQVTM, CDR2 ANQGSEA. CDR3 region: CSVDDSVGGSTDTQYF. As DNA, the CDR3 is TGCAGCGTCGATGATTCCGTCGGGGGAAGCACAGATACGCAGTATTTT.

The rearrangement links TRBV2 to TRBJ1-6, with unresolved D. The CDR3 sequence is 11 residues long. V lost 2 bases, J lost 14 bases, and 7 bases lay in between. Germline V CDR1 and CDR2: SNHLY, FYNNEI. This chain's CDR3 is CASSEPVALHF. The CDR3 nucleotides read TGTGCCAGCAGTGAACCGGTGGCCCTCCACTTT. Combining the CDR3 with reference TRBV2 and TRBJ1-6 gives the whole variable domain EPEVTQTPSHQVTQMGQEVILRCVPISNHLYFYWYRQILGQKVEFLVSFYNNEISEKSEIFDDQFSVERPDGSNFTLKIRSTKLEDSAMYFCASSEPVALHFGNGTRLTVT.

This clonotype showed up just a few times. The genes are TRBV7-9 and TRBJ1-1, with a tentative D call TRBD1 (5 bases). The length of the CDR3 is 13 residues. Looked up from germline, CDR1 is SEHNR and CDR2 is FQNEAQ (reference sequence). The V end lost 6 bases, the J end lost 6 bases, and 14 bases lay between the germline ends. The CDR3 bases are TGTGCCAGCAGTTCGGGACTTCTGCCTGAAGCTTTCTTT. This encodes CASSSGLLPEAFF.

This clonotype was recorded a few times. The rearrangement uses TRBV27 and TRBJ2-7; D call uncertain. V lost 0 bases and J 3 bases, leaving 9 bases between the germline ends. Germline V gives CDR1 MNHEY, CDR2 SMNVEV (reference sequence). CDR3 size: 14 residues. CDR3 nucleotide sequence: TGTGCCAGCAGTTTATCGAGGACGGGCTACGAGCAGTACTTC. This gives the protein CASSLSRTGYEQYF.

The chain employs TRBV20-1 and TRBJ2-3; D might be TRBD2 (7 bases). Trimming cost V 4 bases and J 3 bases, with 11 bases left between them. CDR3 length: 13 amino acids. Germline CDR1 is DFQATT and CDR2 is SNEGSKA (reference sequence). CDR3 coding DNA: TGCAGTGCTAAGGGGGGGAGGACAGATACGCAGTATTTT. Protein: CSAKGGRTDTQYF.

In its sample, this clonotype was seen a few times. The rearrangement links TRBV27 to TRBJ1-2, with TRBD1 matching over 7 bases. Losses at the gene ends were 2 bases for V and 2 bases for J; bases not matched to a gene: 2. CDR3 length: 14 amino acids. Germline CDR1 reads MNHEY; CDR2 reads SMNVEV (reference sequence). In nucleotides, the CDR3 is TGTGCCAGCAGTTTAAAGGGGGCGAACTATGGCTACACCTTC. Protein: CASSLKGANYGYTF.

The gene calls are TRBV29-1 and TRBJ1-2; D ambiguous. V dropped 0 bases and J dropped 4 bases, with 9 bases sitting between them. The germline CDR1 and CDR2 sequences are SQVTM and ANQGSEA. This CDR3 has 13 residues. CDR3 region: CSVEETYSYGYTF. Written as DNA, the CDR3 is TGCAGCGTTGAAGAAACCTACAGCTATGGCTACACCTTC.

There are many counts of this clonotype. This chain uses TRBV7-9 with TRBJ2-7, with TRBD1 identical over 8 bases. Germline V gene data show CDR1 as SEHNR and CDR2 as FQNEAQ (reference sequence). The CDR3 sequence is 15 residues long. The V gene end was trimmed by 5 bases and the J gene end by 4 bases; junction bases not matched to a gene: 10. DNA of the CDR3: TGTGCCAGCAGCCTGTTTCAGGGGGCGTTGTACGAGCAGTACTTC. Translation: CASSLFQGALYEQYF.

The chain links TRBV9 to TRBJ2-1, with 14 bases fitting TRBD2. This CDR3 comprises 18 residues. J was trimmed by 0 bases and V by 1 base; bases with no gene match: 3. The germline CDR1 and CDR2 sequences are SGDLS and YYNGEE. CDR3 loop: CASSVRTSGRTSYNEQFF. DNA for the CDR3: TGTGCCAGCAGCGTACGGACTAGCGGGAGGACCTCCTACAATGAGCAGTTCTTC.

V is TRBV7-9 and J is TRBJ2-3; 9 bases are a match to TRBD2. This CDR3 is 16 amino acids long. With V trimmed by 2 bases and J by 6 bases, 9 bases remained unmatched. Germline-derived CDR1 and CDR2 are SEHNR and FQNEAQ (reference sequence). CDR3 protein: CASSLYRGRASDTQYF. Written as DNA, the CDR3 is TGTGCCAGCAGCTTATATCGCGGGAGGGCGTCGGATACGCAGTATTTT.

This clonotype occurred once. The chain carries TRBV27 and TRBJ2-3, with 8 bases lining up with TRBD2. The length of the CDR3 is 16 residues. V gave up 4 bases and J gave up 2 bases; unmatched junction bases: 8. CDR1 is MNHEY, CDR2 SMNVEV, per germline (reference sequence). The CDR3 spells CASSSPGGRTTDTQYF. The CDR3 DNA sequence: TGTGCCAGCAGTTCCCCGGGCGGGAGGACCACAGATACGCAGTATTTT.

The V call is TRBV20-1, the J call TRBJ2-7, with TRBD2 as a possible D gene (6 bases). V dropped 0 bases and J dropped 3 bases, with 9 bases sitting between them. The CDR3 totals 13 residues. CDR1 DFQATT and CDR2 SNEGSKA come from the germline V gene (reference sequence). The CDR3 region is CSARDRESYEQYF. The CDR3 DNA follows: TGCAGTGCTAGAGATCGGGAGAGCTACGAGCAGTACTTC.

This clonotype showed up just a few times. The chain employs TRBV6-5 and TRBJ2-3, with D uncertain. V was clipped by 0 bases and J by 4 bases, with 11 bases between them. CDR1 is MNHEY and CDR2 is SVGAGI in the germline V gene. The CDR3 is made up of 15 amino acids. CDR3 bases: TGTGCCAGCAGTTACTCGAGCCCCAGCCCAGATACGCAGTATTTT. This gives the protein CASSYSSPSPDTQYF.

V is TRBV6-1 and J is TRBJ2-2, with 10 bases lining up with TRBD2. Germline-derived CDR1 and CDR2 are MNHNS and SASEGT. This CDR3 is built from 15 residues. V dropped 5 bases and J dropped 4; count of bases not matched to a gene: 4. The CDR3 here is CASSLAGVRTGELFF. The CDR3 nucleotides read TGTGCCAGCAGTCTAGCGGGAGTTCGCACCGGGGAGCTGTTTTTT.

The chain uses TRBV19 and TRBJ2-1; 10 bases align to TRBD2. V shed 2 bases, J shed 6 bases, and the junction held 4 bases outside the gene matches. This CDR3 is 15 amino acids long. Germline assignment: CDR1 LNHDA and CDR2 SQIVND (reference sequence). The CDR3 DNA follows: TGTGCCAGTAGTATATCACTAGCGGGGTCCAATGAGCAGTTCTTC. Translating gives CASSISLAGSNEQFF.

The V gene is TRBV7-9, the J gene TRBJ2-1; 12 bases agree with TRBD2. CDR1 is SEHNR, CDR2 FQNEAQ, per germline (reference sequence). The junction had 9 bases not matched to a gene; V was cut back by 6 bases and J by 6 bases. This CDR3 comprises 16 residues. This chain's CDR3 is CASSPPLAGGFNEQFF. In DNA, the CDR3 is TGTGCCAGCAGTCCCCCACTAGCGGGAGGATTCAATGAGCAGTTCTTC.

This sequence joins TRBV3-1 and TRBJ2-1; a weak D match, TRBD2 (5 bases). V dropped 5 bases and J dropped 3 bases, with 8 bases sitting between them. There are 13 residues in the CDR3. Germline V CDR1 and CDR2: LGHDT, YNNKEL (reference sequence). CDR3 loop: CASSASGYNEQFF. DNA for the CDR3: TGTGCCAGCAGCGCAAGCGGCTACAATGAGCAGTTCTTC.

This clonotype was counted a few times. The chain has TRBV20-1 and TRBJ2-1; TRBD1 might be the D (6 bases). The ends were cut back, 6 bases at V and 3 bases at J, with 12 bases in the middle. The CDR3 contains 13 residues. Germline lookup yields CDR1 DFQATT and CDR2 SNEGSKA (reference sequence). CDR3 in amino acids: CSARPGHYNEQFF. The CDR3 region has the DNA TGCAGTGCCAGACCGGGACACTACAATGAGCAGTTCTTC.